The rows below give T cell receptor beta chains drawn from one sample of a study of blood T cell repertoires in COVID-19. TCRdb keeps only in-frame clones here, not all; method: immunoSEQ multiplex PCR. Seen here are about 400,000 clones, around 90% observed once, and the top ten hold 2% to 2.5%. The sequenced material came from PBMCs or T cells enriched from blood (not recorded which). The receptors originated from a woman aged 35 to 49 with acute COVID-19. Both conserved end residues are part of each CDR3. D genes are given only for firm matches. Part of the rows lack a size; the others show once, few, many or a class for expanded clones.

clone_size	j_call	d_call	v_call	cdr3_nt	cdr3_aa
.	TRBJ1-2	TRBD1	TRBV7-9	TGTGCCAGCAGCTTTCCGGGACAGATGATTTATGGCTACACCTTC	CASSFPGQMIYGYTF
.	TRBJ1-2	TRBD1	TRBV6-4	TGTGCCAGCAGTGTTAGTAGGACAGGGGGGAATAGTGGCTACACCTTC	CASSVSRTGGNSGYTF
.	TRBJ2-7	.	TRBV4-1	TGCGCCAGCAGCCAAGCGCGTTACTACGAGCAGTACTTC	CASSQARYYEQYF
.	TRBJ1-2	.	TRBV3-1/TRBV3-2	TGTGCCAGCAGCCAAGATTGGAGTGGCTACACCTTC	CASSQDWSGYTF
.	TRBJ2-1	TRBD2	TRBV19	TGTGCCAGTAGTTCAATACTAGCGGGGAGCTCCTACAATGAGCAGTTCTTC	CASSSILAGSSYNEQFF
.	TRBJ1-5	TRBD1	TRBV19	TGTGCCAGTAGTAGGGGACAGCCTTATCAGCCCCAGCATTTT	CASSRGQPYQPQHF
.	TRBJ1-2	TRBD1	TRBV7-2	TGTGCCAGCAGCTTAGTAGGCACAGGGGCCACTAACTATGGCTACACCTTC	CASSLVGTGATNYGYTF
.	TRBJ2-5	.	TRBV2	TGTGCCAGCAGTGATAGAGACATCCAGACCCAGTACTTC	CASSDRDIQTQYF
.	TRBJ2-5	.	TRBV19	TGTGCCAGTAGTATGGGACTGATAGAAGAGACCCAGTACTTC	CASSMGLIEETQYF
once	TRBJ2-2	.	TRBV2	TGTGCCAGCAGTGATAGGGACGGGAGCACCGGGGAGCTGTTTTTT	CASSDRDGSTGELFF
.	TRBJ1-1	TRBD1	TRBV5-4	TGTGCCAGCAGCCCGGACAGGGGCCCGCGGGTCACTGAAGCTTTCTTT	CASSPDRGPRVTEAFF
.	TRBJ2-7	.	TRBV9	TGTGCCAGCAGCGTTGGGGCAGGGTCCTACGAGCAGTACTTC	CASSVGAGSYEQYF
.	TRBJ2-5	TRBD1	TRBV5-1	TGCGCCAGCAGGTCGGGACAGGGGAAAGAGACCCAGTACTTC	CASRSGQGKETQYF
.	TRBJ1-2	TRBD1	TRBV24-1	TGTGCCACCTCCAGGGACAGGGCCGATGGCTACACCTTC	CATSRDRADGYTF
.	TRBJ1-4	.	TRBV5-1	TGCGCCAGCAGCGAGGGGGTAGGGGCTAATGAAAAACTGTTTTTT	CASSEGVGANEKLFF
.	TRBJ2-7	TRBD1	TRBV5-1	TGCGCCAGCAGCGTGGGACAGGGAGCCTACGAGCAGTACTTC	CASSVGQGAYEQYF
.	TRBJ2-2	.	TRBV4-1	TGCGCCAGCAGCCAGCAACCCAACCAAGCTACCGGGGAGCTGTTTTTT	CASSQQPNQATGELFF
.	TRBJ1-2	TRBD1	TRBV13	TGTGCCAGCAGCTCAAATCGGGACAGGGGTGTTGATGGCTACACCTTC	CASSSNRDRGVDGYTF
once	TRBJ1-1	TRBD1	TRBV13	TGTGCCAGCAGCTGGATGGGACAGCCGAACACTGAAGCTTTCTTT	CASSWMGQPNTEAFF
.	TRBJ2-7	.	TRBV5-8	TGTGCCAGCAGCCGATCCGGGACATACTACGAGCAGTACTTC	CASSRSGTYYEQYF
.	TRBJ2-3	TRBD2	TRBV10-3	TGTGCCATCACCTCGACTAGCGGGGGGGCTGATACGCAGTATTTT	CAITSTSGGADTQYF
once	TRBJ1-6	TRBD1	TRBV5-4	TGTGCCAGCAGCTTGCCTCTTGGCAGGGGGCGCGGTTCACCCCTCCACTTT	CASSLPLGRGRGSPLHF
.	TRBJ1-2	.	TRBV21-1	TGTGCCAGCAGCAAAGTTGGCGGCCATCCTAACTATGGCTACACCTTC	CASSKVGGHPNYGYTF